These 21 T cell receptor beta chains share one sample of origin, sequenced in a study of human T cells and chemical hapten exposure. TCRdb fed the RACE reads into MiXCR, producing one record per CDR3 protein. The sample shows under 450,000 distinct CDR3 sequences, approximately 4.4% of them seen only once. Time point here: patch test 1, 2 weeks after DPC sensitization. As to treatment: therapeutic diphenylcyclopropenone sensitization with weekly scalp DPC. This sample comprised whole blood, obtained in connection with sensitization to the hapten diphenylcyclopropenone (DPC). The receptors shown here come from a woman in her forties or fifties with alopecia areata. Some clones in this sample may be carry-over from other donors' samples.

The V gene is TRBV4-2, the J gene TRBJ2-7; the D gene is possibly TRBD1 (6 bases). CDR1 is LGHNA, CDR2 YNFKEQ, per germline. With 0 bases removed from V and 3 bases from J, the gap between germline ends came to 12 bases. The CDR3 has 15 residues. The CDR3 region has the DNA TGTGCCAGCAGCCAAGAGGGAAGACAGGTCTACGAGCAGTACTTC. Translation gives CASSQEGRQVYEQYF.

The sample holds many counts of this clonotype. The chain has TRBV5-5 and TRBJ2-2, with D uncertain. The germline V gene encodes CDR1 SGHKS and CDR2 YYEKEE (reference sequence). The CDR3 has 14 amino acids. Trimming took off 0 bases at V and 5 bases at J, with 8 bases between the two ends. Written as DNA, the CDR3 is TGTGCCAGCAGCTTGGTTATGGGGACCGGGGAGCTGTTTTTT. Translation: CASSLVMGTGELFF. Full variable domain (missing parts from reference TRBV5-5 and TRBJ2-2): DAGVTQSPTHLIKTRGQQVTLRCSPISGHKSVSWYQQVLGQGPQFIFQYYEKEERGRGNFPDRFSARQFPNYSSELNVNALLLGDSALYLCASSLVMGTGELFFGEGSRLTVL.

This clonotype was recorded many times. In DNA form, the CDR3 reads TGCAGCGTTGGACTAGCTGCAGATACGCAGTATTTT. Protein product: CSVGLAADTQYF. The chain uses TRBV29-1 and TRBJ2-3, with 7 bases fitting TRBD2. V lost 4 bases and J lost 4; bases outside the gene matches: 2. This CDR3 has 12 residues. The germline CDR1 and CDR2 sequences are SQVTM and ANQGSEA.

This clonotype was picked up many times. V is TRBV28 and J is TRBJ1-1; no clear D gene. CDR1 and CDR2 from the germline V gene are MDHEN and SYDVKM. This CDR3 comprises 13 residues. Trimming stripped 8 bases from V and 1 base from J, with 11 bases between. In DNA, the CDR3 is TGTGCCAGCGGACCCTCCGAGAACACTGAAGCTTTCTTT. It is translated as CASGPSENTEAFF.

This clonotype was seen ten or more times. The gene calls are TRBV7-3 and TRBJ2-1, with TRBD2 matching 10 bases. J was trimmed by 12 bases and V by 0 bases; bases with no gene match: 2. Germline assignment: CDR1 SGHTA and CDR2 FQGTGA. CDR3 size: 13 residues. The CDR3 DNA is TGTGCCAGCAGCTTAACTAGCGGGGGGCGGCAGTTCTTC. It yields the protein CASSLTSGGRQFF.

The chain joins TRBV20-1 to TRBJ2-1; D may be TRBD1 (5 bases). CDR1 DFQATT and CDR2 SNEGSKA come from the germline V gene (reference sequence). The CDR3 spans 13 residues. With 0 bases removed from V and 13 bases from J, the gap between germline ends came to 16 bases. Here the CDR3 reads CSARDWGQRNQFF. The CDR3 DNA reads TGCAGTGCTAGAGATTGGGGCCAGCGAAACCAGTTCTTC.

This clonotype showed up many times. The V call is TRBV28, the J call TRBJ2-3; no definite D call. This CDR3 spans 15 amino acids. Germline assignment: CDR1 MDHEN and CDR2 SYDVKM. V dropped 2 bases and J dropped 1 base, with 10 bases sitting between them. CDR3 in DNA: TGTGCCAGCAGTTTACGGCTCTACGGCACAGATACGCAGTATTTT. It translates to CASSLRLYGTDTQYF.

This clonotype came up many times. The rearrangement uses TRBV5-1 and TRBJ1-1, with TRBD1 matching over 7 bases. CDR3 length: 15 amino acids. CDR1 is SGHRS, CDR2 YFSETQ, per germline. The V gene end was trimmed by 2 bases and the J gene end by 5 bases; junction bases not matched to a gene: 9. The DNA for the CDR3 is TGCGCCAGCAGCTTCCAACAGGGGCGAGGTACTGAAGCTTTCTTT. Its translation is CASSFQQGRGTEAFF. Full variable domain (remainder filled in from reference TRBV5-1 and TRBJ1-1): KAGVTQTPRYLIKTRGQQVTLSCSPISGHRSVSWYQQTPGQGLQFLFEYFSETQRNKGNFPGRFSGRQFSNSRSEMNVSTLELGDSALYLCASSFQQGRGTEAFFGQGTRLTVV.

On this clonotype itself: One junction end does not reproduce the germline sequence, and a read error may be involved. The V call is TRBV27, the J call TRBJ2-7; D not certain. This CDR3 has 14 residues. The V gene's germline CDR1 is MNHEY and CDR2 SMNVEV (reference sequence). In DNA form, the CDR3 reads TGTGCCAACAGTTTAGGTCTAAGCTCCTACGAGCAGTACTTC. This gives the protein CANSLGLSSYEQYF.

This chain links TRBV9 with TRBJ2-1; 7 bases align to TRBD2. J gave up 2 bases and V 5 bases, and 7 bases lay outside the gene matches. The CDR3 runs 15 residues. Looked up from germline, CDR1 is SGDLS and CDR2 is YYNGEE. CDR3 region: CASSEGAGAYNEQFF. The CDR3 DNA follows: TGTGCCAGCAGTGAAGGGGCGGGGGCCTACAATGAGCAGTTCTTC.

CDR3 residues: CASSVGATGQPQHF. CDR3 DNA sequence: TGTGCCAGCAGCGTAGGGGCCACGGGGCAGCCCCAGCATTTT. V gene TRBV9 combines with J gene TRBJ1-5; D ambiguous. Between the trimmed V and J ends, which lost 0 bases and 7 bases, there was a span of 11 bases. Germline V CDR1 and CDR2: SGDLS, YYNGEE. This CDR3 has 14 amino acids.

This clonotype showed up many times. V and J are TRBV2 and TRBJ2-1; weak D call: TRBD1 (6 bases). V lost 7 bases to trimming and J lost 9 bases, with 16 bases between them. Germline-derived CDR1 and CDR2 are SNHLY and FYNNEI. This CDR3 region has 13 residues. The CDR3 nucleotides are TGTGCCAGCACCGAGAGGCAGGGGACTGAGCAGTTCTTC. Translating gives CASTERQGTEQFF.

This clonotype was observed a few times. The chain carries TRBV5-6 and TRBJ1-5; no reliable D call. CDR3 size: 15 residues. Germline values: CDR1 SGHDT, CDR2 YYEEEE. V was cut by 0 bases and J by 5 bases, with 12 bases left in between. CDR3 protein: CASSLGLFGDQPQHF. CDR3 sequence (DNA): TGTGCCAGCAGCTTGGGGTTATTCGGGGATCAGCCCCAGCATTTT.

This clonotype has a handful of counts. The V and J genes are TRBV19 and TRBJ1-5; 9 nucleotides line up with TRBD1. V dropped 7 bases and J dropped 5; count of bases not matched to a gene: 9. The germline CDR1 and CDR2 sequences are LNHDA and SQIVND (reference sequence). The CDR3 is made up of 15 amino acids. The CDR3 spells CASTPGQGSDQPQHF. In DNA form, the CDR3 reads TGTGCCAGTACCCCGGGACAGGGAAGTGATCAGCCCCAGCATTTT.

In its sample, this clonotype was seen a few times. The chain recombines TRBV9 with TRBJ1-3, with unresolved D. V was pared by 2 bases and J by 8 bases, with 5 bases between. The CDR3 spans 11 residues. Germline-derived CDR1 and CDR2 are SGDLS and YYNGEE. The CDR3: CASSVLDTIYF. CDR3 in DNA: TGTGCCAGCAGCGTTTTAGACACCATATATTTT.

V and J are TRBV20-1 and TRBJ1-2, with D tentatively TRBD1 (5 bases). CDR1 is DFQATT, CDR2 SNEGSKA, per germline (reference sequence). CDR3 length: 14 amino acids. Trimming cost V 1 base and J 2 bases, with 11 bases left between them. CDR3 coding DNA: TGCAGTGCTAGAGCCCTCAGGGAGAACTATGGCTACACCTTC. It encodes CSARALRENYGYTF.

The chain joins TRBV12-3 or TRBV12-4 to TRBJ2-2; TRBD2 matches 10 bases. The junction had 4 bases not matched to a gene; V was cut back by 5 bases and J by 4 bases. There are 15 residues in the CDR3. In nucleotides, the CDR3 is TGTGCCAGCAGTCCTAGCGGGGGCTCCACCGGGGAGCTGTTTTTT. This sequence encodes CASSPSGGSTGELFF.

The chain uses TRBV4-3 and TRBJ1-2; no definite D call. The CDR3 spans 16 residues. V shed 0 bases and J shed 2 bases, with 13 bases lying between them. CDR1 LGHNA and CDR2 YSLEER come from the germline V gene. In DNA form, the CDR3 reads TGCGCCAGCAGCCAAGAGATAGTAGGATCCAACTATGGCTACACCTTC. This translates into CASSQEIVGSNYGYTF.

Many counts were recorded for this clonotype. V and J are TRBV23-1 and TRBJ1-4; D not certain. TRBV23-1 is known as an ORF, though its function is uncertain. Trimming took off 0 bases at V and 8 bases at J, with 10 bases between the two ends. The CDR3 is 14 amino acids. The CDR3 spells CASSQSEGSEKLFF. As DNA, the CDR3 is TGCGCCAGCAGTCAATCGGAAGGGTCGGAAAAACTGTTTTTT.

This clonotype was seen at least ten times. This chain joins TRBV20-1 and TRBJ2-6; unclear D gene. This CDR3 has 10 residues. CDR1 DFQATT and CDR2 SNEGSKA come from the germline V gene (reference sequence). Deletions cut 5 bases from V and 4 bases from J, with 0 bases between. CDR3 residues: CSAGANVLTF. In nucleotides, the CDR3 is TGCAGTGCTGGGGCCAACGTCCTGACTTTC.

The genes are TRBV7-8 and TRBJ2-2; 11 bases fit TRBD2. V lost 2 bases to trimming and J lost 5 bases; unmatched junction nucleotides: 1. The CDR3 covers 15 residues. Germline V CDR1 and CDR2: SGHVS, FQNEAQ. The CDR3 spells CASSLTSGRTGELFF. Here the CDR3 DNA reads TGTGCCAGCAGCTTAACTAGCGGGAGAACCGGGGAGCTGTTTTTT.